The rows below give T cell receptor beta chains drawn from one sample of a study of T cells in localized non-small cell lung cancer. The method was immunoSEQ multiplex PCR; TCRdb's version includes in-frame clones alone and lacks a portion of them. The sample holds about 25,000 clones, more than 75% seen once. Sequenced here: peripheral blood, sampled before any cancer treatment. These receptors were taken from a male donor aged 60 or over with stage II squamous cell lung carcinoma. Each CDR3 is given with its conserved first and last residue. A D gene is named only where the DNA matches it firmly. Clone size, where shown, is once, few, many, or a class for clones that have expanded.

TRBJ2-7,NA,TRBV5-5,TRBD1,TGTGCCAGCAGCTTAGAGGGACAGGGGCTCTACGAGCAGTACTTC,CASSLEGQGLYEQYF
TRBJ2-5,NA,TRBV11-2,NA,TGTGCCAGCAGCTTAGATATCGGGTCGGGAGAGACCCAGTACTTC,CASSLDIGSGETQYF
TRBJ2-7,NA,TRBV5-1,NA,TGCGCCAGCAGCCCTCGGACGGTGGCGGACGAGCAGTACTTC,CASSPRTVADEQYF
TRBJ2-1,once,TRBV2,NA,TGTGCCAGCAGTGAACAGGGCCTCTCCTACAATGAGCAGTTCTTC,CASSEQGLSYNEQFF
TRBJ2-2,NA,TRBV19,NA,TGTGCCAGTAGTATCGGGCTGTTGGGTACAGCCGGGGAGCTGTTTTTT,CASSIGLLGTAGELFF
TRBJ1-1,once,TRBV5-6,NA,TGTGCCAGCAGCTTGGACTCTTTCAACACTGAAGCTTTCTTT,CASSLDSFNTEAFF
TRBJ2-2,NA,TRBV7-8,NA,TGTGCCAGCAGCTTAGTGGACACCGGGGAGCTGTTTTTT,CASSLVDTGELFF
TRBJ1-5,NA,TRBV19,TRBD1,TGTGCCAGCACGGGACAGGGGCGTGATCAGCCCCAGCATTTT,CASTGQGRDQPQHF
TRBJ1-3,NA,TRBV28,TRBD1,TGTGCCAGCAGTCCCTCGGGACAGGGTCCGCTCGGTGGAAACACCATATATTTT,CASSPSGQGPLGGNTIYF
TRBJ2-6,NA,TRBV5-1,TRBD1,TGCGCCAGCAGCAGATTACAGGGGGTAGTTTCTGGGGCCAACGTCCTGACTTTC,CASSRLQGVVSGANVLTF
TRBJ1-2,NA,TRBV19,TRBD1,TGTGCCAGTAGGTCGCAGGGGGCCTACTATGGCTACACCTTC,CASRSQGAYYGYTF
TRBJ1-2,NA,TRBV4-2,NA,TGTGCCAGCAGCCAAGGGGACTATGGCTACACCTTC,CASSQGDYGYTF
TRBJ2-7,NA,TRBV6-1,TRBD1,TGTGCCAGCAGCATTGACAGGGTAAGCTCCTACGAGCAGTACTTC,CASSIDRVSSYEQYF
TRBJ2-2,NA,TRBV11-1,NA,TGTGCCAGCAGATCGGGGGTAGAGGGAGTGACCGGGGAGCTGTTTTTT,CASRSGVEGVTGELFF
TRBJ2-5,NA,TRBV6-5,NA,TGTGCCAGCAGTTACTCTGGGAGTCTAGCGGAGACCCAGTACTTC,CASSYSGSLAETQYF
TRBJ2-3,NA,TRBV28,TRBD1,TGTGCCAGCACCCAAGGGCAGGGGGCCACAGATACGCAGTATTTT,CASTQGQGATDTQYF
TRBJ2-5,NA,TRBV7-8,NA,TGTGCCAGCGGAGGAGAAGAGACCCAGTACTTC,CASGGEETQYF
TRBJ2-1,few,TRBV10-3,TRBD2,TGTGCCATCAGTGAGTCCCCGGGGGGGAATGAGCAGTTCTTC,CAISESPGGNEQFF
TRBJ2-3,NA,TRBV9,NA,TGTGCCAGCAGCTCACCGGGCACAGATACGCAGTATTTT,CASSSPGTDTQYF
TRBJ2-7,NA,TRBV7-8,TRBD1,TGTGCCAGCAGCTTAGAGGGACAGGGCTCCTACGAGCAGTACTTC,CASSLEGQGSYEQYF
TRBJ2-7,NA,TRBV29-1,NA,TGCAGCGTTGATAACGGCTACGAGCAGTACTTC,CSVDNGYEQYF
TRBJ1-5,NA,TRBV4-3,NA,TGCGCCAGCAGCCAAGATCTGGGGGGCAATCAGCCCCAGCATTTT,CASSQDLGGNQPQHF
TRBJ2-2,NA,TRBV14,TRBD2,TGTGCCAGCAGCCAAGCCCCGGGGCGGGAGGGATACACCGGGGAGCTGTTTTTT,CASSQAPGREGYTGELFF
TRBJ1-4,NA,TRBV7-2,TRBD1,TGTGCCAGCAGCTTGGGGACAGCGGGGAGGAATGAAAAACTGTTTTTT,CASSLGTAGRNEKLFF
TRBJ1-1,once,TRBV14,NA,TGTGCCAGCAGTAGCCTAGCGGGCTACACTGAAGCTTTCTTT,CASSSLAGYTEAFF
TRBJ1-5,NA,TRBV28,NA,TGTGCCAGCATTCGAGATCGGGGTGATCAGCCCCAGCATTTT,CASIRDRGDQPQHF
TRBJ1-4,NA,TRBV19,NA,TGTGCCAGTAATGGGCACGCAACTAATGAAAAACTGTTTTTT,CASNGHATNEKLFF
TRBJ2-7,NA,TRBV29-1,NA,TGCAGCGTTGCTTGGGGCAGCAGCTCCTACGAGCAGTACTTC,CSVAWGSSSYEQYF
TRBJ1-1,NA,TRBV27,TRBD1,TGTGCCAGCAGTCTACAGGGGTTGACTGAAGCTTTCTTT,CASSLQGLTEAFF
TRBJ2-5,NA,TRBV7-8,NA,TGTGCCAGCAGCTATACCCCTCAAGAGACCCAGTACTTC,CASSYTPQETQYF
TRBJ1-2,few,TRBV4-1,NA,TGCGCCAGCAGCCAAGTTTTGAGGGGCCGGTTTGACGGCTACACCTTC,CASSQVLRGRFDGYTF
TRBJ2-3,NA,TRBV9,TRBD1,TGTGCCAGCAGCCCCCGAGGACAGGGGATTGGCACAGATACGCAGTATTTT,CASSPRGQGIGTDTQYF
TRBJ2-1,NA,TRBV28,TRBD2,TGTGCCAGCAGTTTGCCTAGCGGGAGGGCCTACAATGAGCAGTTCTTC,CASSLPSGRAYNEQFF
TRBJ1-5,NA,TRBV11-3,NA,TGTGCCAGCAGCTTGACAGAAGGGCAGCCCCAGCATTTT,CASSLTEGQPQHF
TRBJ1-1,NA,TRBV6-6,TRBD1,TGTGCCAGCAGCCGCGGGACAGGGGCCACTGAAGCTTTCTTT,CASSRGTGATEAFF
TRBJ2-3,NA,TRBV6-6,NA,TGTGCCAGCGGGACCGGAGGGTTCGCAGATACGCAGTATTTT,CASGTGGFADTQYF
TRBJ2-4,NA,TRBV5-6,TRBD1,TGTGCCAGCAGCTTGGACAGGGGAGCCAAAAACATTCAGTACTTC,CASSLDRGAKNIQYF
TRBJ1-1,once,TRBV7-5,NA,TGTGTCAGAAGCTTGTATACTTCCGGGACAAAGGGCACTGAAGCTTTCTTT,CVRSLYTSGTKGTEAFF
TRBJ1-5,once,TRBV27,TRBD1,TGTGCCAGCAGTTTACGTTCAGGACAGGGGCATCAGCCCCAGCATTTT,CASSLRSGQGHQPQHF
TRBJ2-3,NA,TRBV2,TRBD2,TGTGCCAGCAGTTATAGCGGGGACCCGTACACAGATACGCAGTATTTT,CASSYSGDPYTDTQYF
TRBJ2-1,once,TRBV28,NA,TGTGCCAGCAGTTTGGTCGGGGAGACCTACAATGAGCAGTTCTTC,CASSLVGETYNEQFF
TRBJ2-3,NA,TRBV5-8,TRBD2,TGTGCCAGCAGCTCGGGACTAGCGGGGGGCACAGATACGCAGTATTTT,CASSSGLAGGTDTQYF
TRBJ1-1,NA,TRBV18,NA,TGTGCCAGCTCACCACAGGGGGACACTGAAGCTTTCTTT,CASSPQGDTEAFF
TRBJ1-2,NA,TRBV6-5,NA,TGTGCCAGCACCTCCATGGGCTATGGCTACACCTTC,CASTSMGYGYTF
TRBJ1-4,once,TRBV7-9,TRBD1,TGTGCCAGCAGCTTCTGGACAGGGGGTGAAGAAAAACTGTTTTTT,CASSFWTGGEEKLFF
TRBJ2-7,NA,TRBV6-5,TRBD1,TGTGCCAGCAGTACCAACAGGGGGCGCGTCCACGAGCAGTACTTC,CASSTNRGRVHEQYF
TRBJ1-2,NA,TRBV6-5,TRBD1,TGTGCCAGCGGACAGGGTAGGAGCTACACCTTC,CASGQGRSYTF
TRBJ2-1,once,TRBV19,NA,TGTGCCAGTCTCTTAAGTAAGCCTCCCTACAATGAGCAGTTCTTC,CASLLSKPPYNEQFF
TRBJ2-7,NA,TRBV9,NA,TGTGCCAGCAGCACGAGGGACGGCAGCTCCTACGAGCAGTACTTC,CASSTRDGSSYEQYF
TRBJ2-1,NA,TRBV30,NA,TGTGCCTGGAGCGCTACTAGCCCGTTACGCCCCTACAATGAGCAGTTCTTC,CAWSATSPLRPYNEQFF
TRBJ1-1,NA,TRBV2,NA,TGTGCCAGCAGCTCGGGACCCCTGAACACTGAAGCTTTCTTT,CASSSGPLNTEAFF
TRBJ1-2,NA,TRBV2,TRBD1,TGTGCCAGCAGTGAATCTAGACAGGGGGTAGGTGGCTACACCTTC,CASSESRQGVGGYTF